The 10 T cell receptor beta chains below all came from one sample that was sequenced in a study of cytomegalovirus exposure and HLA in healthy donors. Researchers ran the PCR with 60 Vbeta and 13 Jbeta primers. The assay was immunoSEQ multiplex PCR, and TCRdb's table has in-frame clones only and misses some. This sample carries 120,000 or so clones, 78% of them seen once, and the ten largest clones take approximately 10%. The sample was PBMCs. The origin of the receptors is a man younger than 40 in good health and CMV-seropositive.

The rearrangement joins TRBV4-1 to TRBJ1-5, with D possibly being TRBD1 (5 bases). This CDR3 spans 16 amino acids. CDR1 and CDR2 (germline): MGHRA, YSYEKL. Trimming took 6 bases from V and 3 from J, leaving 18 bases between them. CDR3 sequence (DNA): TGCGCCAGCAGACGCAGGGTATACGACCCCAATCAGCCCCAGCATTTT. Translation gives CASRRRVYDPNQPQHF.

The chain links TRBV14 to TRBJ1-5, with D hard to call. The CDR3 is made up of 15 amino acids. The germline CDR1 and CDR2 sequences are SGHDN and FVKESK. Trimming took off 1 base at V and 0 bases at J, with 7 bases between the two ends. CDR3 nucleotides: TGTGCCAGCAGCCAAGTTGAGGATAGCAATCAGCCCCAGCATTTT. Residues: CASSQVEDSNQPQHF. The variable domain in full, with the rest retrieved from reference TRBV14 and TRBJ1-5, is EAGVTQFPSHSVIEKGQTVTLRCDPISGHDNLYWYRRVMGKEIKFLLHFVKESKQDESGMPNNRFLAERTGGTYSTLKVQPAELEDSGVYFCASSQVEDSNQPQHFGDGTRLSIL.

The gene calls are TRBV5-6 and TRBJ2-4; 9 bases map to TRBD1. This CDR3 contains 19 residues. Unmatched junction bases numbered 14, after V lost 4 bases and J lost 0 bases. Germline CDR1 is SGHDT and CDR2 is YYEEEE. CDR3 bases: TGTGCCAGCAGCCGCCCCCCCGGGGACAGGGCACTAGCCAAAAACATTCAGTACTTC. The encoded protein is CASSRPPGDRALAKNIQYF.

CDR3 in amino acids: CAISGSKYEQYF. CDR3 DNA sequence: TGTGCCATAAGCGGTTCAAAGTACGAGCAGTACTTC. This sequence joins TRBV30 and TRBJ2-7, with a tentative D call TRBD2 (5 bases). CDR1 and CDR2 (germline): GTSNPN, SVGIG (reference sequence). V gave up 8 bases and J gave up 4 bases, with 15 bases separating them. The CDR3 sequence is 12 residues long.

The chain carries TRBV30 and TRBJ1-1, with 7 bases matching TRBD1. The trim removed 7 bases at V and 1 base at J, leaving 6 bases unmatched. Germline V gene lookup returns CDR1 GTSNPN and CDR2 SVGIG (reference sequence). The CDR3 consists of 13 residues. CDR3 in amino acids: CASMGQPNTEAFF. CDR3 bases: TGTGCCTCGATGGGACAGCCGAACACTGAAGCTTTCTTT.

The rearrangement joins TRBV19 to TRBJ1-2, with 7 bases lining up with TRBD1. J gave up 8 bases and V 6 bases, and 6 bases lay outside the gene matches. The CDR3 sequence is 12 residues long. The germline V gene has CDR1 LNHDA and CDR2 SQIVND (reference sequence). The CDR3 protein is CASRTGATGYTF. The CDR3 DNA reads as TGTGCCAGTAGAACAGGGGCAACGGGCTACACCTTC. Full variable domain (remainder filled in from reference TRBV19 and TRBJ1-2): DGGITQSPKYLFRKEGQNVTLSCEQNLNHDAMYWYRQDPGQGLRLIYYSQIVNDFQKGDIAEGYSVSREKKESFPLTVTSAQKNPTAFYLCASRTGATGYTFGSGTRLTVV.

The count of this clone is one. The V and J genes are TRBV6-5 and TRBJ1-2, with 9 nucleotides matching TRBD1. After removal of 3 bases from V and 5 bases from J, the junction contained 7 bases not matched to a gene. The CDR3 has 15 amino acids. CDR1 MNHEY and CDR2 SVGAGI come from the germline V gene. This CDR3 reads CASSYNSGTGYGYTF. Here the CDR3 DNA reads TGTGCCAGCAGTTATAACTCCGGGACAGGGTATGGCTACACCTTC.

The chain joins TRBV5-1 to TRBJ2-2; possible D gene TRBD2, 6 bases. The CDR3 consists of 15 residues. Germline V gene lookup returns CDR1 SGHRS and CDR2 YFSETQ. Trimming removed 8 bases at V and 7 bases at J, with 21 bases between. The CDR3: CASHIGRGRVGELFF. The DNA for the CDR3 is TGCGCCAGTCACATCGGGCGGGGCCGTGTCGGGGAGCTGTTTTTT. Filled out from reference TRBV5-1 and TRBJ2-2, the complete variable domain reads KAGVTQTPRYLIKTRGQQVTLSCSPISGHRSVSWYQQTPGQGLQFLFEYFSETQRNKGNFPGRFSGRQFSNSRSEMNVSTLELGDSALYLCASHIGRGRVGELFFGEGSRLTVL.

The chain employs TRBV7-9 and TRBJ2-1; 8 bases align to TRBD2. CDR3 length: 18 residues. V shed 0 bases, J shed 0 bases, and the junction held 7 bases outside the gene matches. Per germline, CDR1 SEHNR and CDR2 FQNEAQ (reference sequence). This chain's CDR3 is CASSLASGSAYSYNEQFF. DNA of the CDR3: TGTGCCAGCAGCTTAGCCAGCGGGAGTGCCTACTCCTACAATGAGCAGTTCTTC. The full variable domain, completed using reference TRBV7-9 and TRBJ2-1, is DTGVSQNPRHKITKRGQNVTFRCDPISEHNRLYWYRQTLGQGPEFLTYFQNEAQLEKSRLLSDRFSAERPKGSFSTLEIQRTEQGDSAMYLCASSLASGSAYSYNEQFFGPGTRLTVL.

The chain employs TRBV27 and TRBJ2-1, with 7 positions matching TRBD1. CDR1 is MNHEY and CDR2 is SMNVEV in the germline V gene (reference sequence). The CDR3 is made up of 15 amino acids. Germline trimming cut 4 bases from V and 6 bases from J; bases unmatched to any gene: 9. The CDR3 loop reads CASSYTDRPTNEQFF. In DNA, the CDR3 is TGTGCCAGCAGTTACACGGACAGGCCCACCAATGAGCAGTTCTTC.